These 25 T cell receptor beta chains came from one sample sequenced in a study of T-cell memory formation after mild COVID-19. TCRdb passed the 5' RACE reads through MiXCR, listing each CDR3 protein once. The table has about 500,000 distinct CDR3 sequences, roughly 20% seen once. Sequencing was done on a sample of PBMCs or a T cell subset sorted from them (not recorded which). These receptors were collected from an adult woman who had mild COVID-19 (a few samples of this study predate the infection). Cell type and time point are not known.

This clonotype turned up a few times. The J gene is TRBJ1-2, the V gene TRBV7-8; D is ambiguous. The CDR3 loop spans 14 amino acids. Germline CDR1 reads SGHVS; CDR2 reads FQNEAQ. The V gene lost 5 bases and the J gene lost 8 bases, with 18 bases spanning the gap. This CDR3 reads CASSKSPARGGYTF. The CDR3 region has the DNA TGTGCCAGCAGCAAGAGCCCGGCCCGGGGAGGCTACACCTTC.

This clonotype turned up a few times. At one end, the junction sequence differs from germline, possibly due to a read error. The V and J genes are TRBV5-1 and TRBJ2-2; the match to TRBD1 covers 9 bases. The CDR3 loop spans 15 amino acids. From germline, CDR1 is SGHRS and CDR2 YFSETQ. For the CDR3, the DNA is TGCGCCAGCAGATTGGGACAGGGAGGCACCGGGGAGCTGTTTTTT. Translating gives CASRLGQGGTGELFF.

This rearrangement joins TRBV20-1 to TRBJ1-1, with D perhaps matching TRBD1 (5 bases). The germline CDR1 and CDR2 sequences are DFQATT and SNEGSKA (reference sequence). The germline V and J ends were trimmed by 4 bases and 1 base, with 16 bases remaining between them. The CDR3 loop spans 15 amino acids. The CDR3 coding sequence is TGCAGTGCTAAAGGGGTAGGTAGAGCGAACACTGAAGCTTTCTTT. Its protein product is CSAKGVGRANTEAFF.

This clonotype was counted between two and nine times. The CDR3 spells CASSPEGTGTASSYEQYF. The DNA for the CDR3 is TGTGCCAGCAGCCCCGAAGGTACCGGGACAGCGAGCTCCTACGAGCAGTACTTC. This chain links TRBV5-6 with TRBJ2-7; TRBD1 aligns across 7 bases. This CDR3 spans 18 amino acids. The V gene end was trimmed by 4 bases and the J gene end by 0 bases; junction bases not matched to a gene: 16. Germline V gene data show CDR1 as SGHDT and CDR2 as YYEEEE.

CDR3 sequence reads: CASSSFMGRGNTEAFF. In DNA, the CDR3 is TGTGCCAGCAGTTCCTTCATGGGACGGGGGAACACTGAAGCTTTCTTT. The chain joins TRBV12-3 or TRBV12-4 to TRBJ1-1, with D possibly matching TRBD1 (5 bases). This CDR3 region has 16 residues. Trimming pared 4 bases from V and 1 base from J, leaving 16 bases between.

V gene TRBV4-1 combines with J gene TRBJ2-1; 10 positions match TRBD2. This CDR3 contains 18 residues. The V segment lost 0 bases and the J segment 4 bases; nucleotides outside the gene matches: 9. Germline V lookup: CDR1 MGHRA, CDR2 YSYEKL. This chain's CDR3 is CASSQEIEGLALYNEQFF. The CDR3 coding sequence is TGCGCCAGCAGCCAAGAGATTGAGGGACTAGCGCTTTACAATGAGCAGTTCTTC.

This rearrangement joins TRBV4-2 to TRBJ2-7, with a possible D match to TRBD2 (6 bases). V gave up 3 bases and J gave up 3 bases, with 15 bases separating them. The CDR3 sequence is 15 residues long. Germline-derived CDR1 and CDR2 are LGHNA and YNFKEQ. DNA of the CDR3: TGTGCCAGCAGCCATTCGGCCTCGGGGGACTACGAGCAGTACTTC. Translation: CASSHSASGDYEQYF.

V gene TRBV24-1 combines with J gene TRBJ2-5; tentatively, D is TRBD2 (5 bases). V shed 9 bases and J shed 4 bases, with 14 bases lying between them. CDR1 and CDR2 (germline): KGHDR, SFDVKD. The CDR3 length is 13 residues. Here the CDR3 DNA reads TGTGCCACCGCTCAGGACTTCCGAGAGACCCAGTACTTC. Its translation: CATAQDFRETQYF.

This clonotype has a handful of counts. V is TRBV29-1 and J is TRBJ2-7, with 9 positions matching TRBD1. The CDR3 totals 14 residues. V shed 3 bases, J shed 3 bases, and the junction held 6 bases outside the gene matches. Germline CDR1 SQVTM, CDR2 ANQGSEA. CDR3 in DNA: TGCAGCGTTGACATGGGACAGGGAAACTACGAGCAGTACTTC. As protein: CSVDMGQGNYEQYF.

The V call is TRBV12-3 or TRBV12-4, the J call TRBJ2-2, with 12 bases identical to TRBD2. The ends lost 2 bases at V and 7 bases at J; junction bases unmatched: 2. This CDR3 region has 15 residues. The CDR3 is CASSLTSGRIGELFF. The CDR3 DNA reads as TGTGCCAGCAGTTTAACTAGCGGGAGGATCGGGGAGCTGTTTTTT.

This clonotype showed up just a few times. This chain uses TRBV30 with TRBJ2-3; the D gene is possibly TRBD2 (6 bases). V shed 4 bases and J shed 2 bases, with 10 bases lying between them. This CDR3 is 13 amino acids long. Looked up from germline, CDR1 is GTSNPN and CDR2 is SVGIG (reference sequence). The CDR3 loop reads CAWMGGTTDTQYF. In DNA, the CDR3 is TGTGCCTGGATGGGCGGGACCACAGATACGCAGTATTTT.

The V gene is TRBV29-1, the J gene TRBJ2-1, with D tentatively TRBD2 (6 bases). The CDR3 is 12 amino acids. Germline CDR1 and CDR2: SQVTM and ANQGSEA. V was pared by 7 bases and J by 3 bases, with 10 bases between. The CDR3 region is CSAAGNYNEQFF. CDR3 in DNA: TGCAGCGCGGCGGGGAACTACAATGAGCAGTTCTTC.

The V call is TRBV3-1, the J call TRBJ2-5, with D perhaps matching TRBD2 (5 bases). CDR3 length equals 14 residues. Looked up from germline, CDR1 is LGHDT and CDR2 is YNNKEL (reference sequence). V gave up 3 bases and J gave up 2 bases, with 10 bases separating them. The CDR3 DNA reads as TGTGCCAGCAGCCATAGCGCCGTACAAGAGACCCAGTACTTC. This gives the protein CASSHSAVQETQYF.

V is TRBV5-1 and J is TRBJ2-3; D possibly corresponds to TRBD2 (5 bases). The V gene's germline CDR1 is SGHRS and CDR2 YFSETQ. Between the trimmed V and J ends, which lost 4 bases and 8 bases, there was a span of 14 bases. The CDR3 consists of 13 residues. In DNA, the CDR3 is TGCGCCAGCAGCCAACCGGTTGGGAGTACGCAGTATTTT. Its translation: CASSQPVGSTQYF. Full variable domain (remainder filled in from reference TRBV5-1 and TRBJ2-3): KAGVTQTPRYLIKTRGQQVTLSCSPISGHRSVSWYQQTPGQGLQFLFEYFSETQRNKGNFPGRFSGRQFSNSRSEMNVSTLELGDSALYLCASSQPVGSTQYFGPGTRLTVL.

The CDR3: CASATNSGNTIYF. DNA of the CDR3: TGTGCCAGCGCCACCAACTCTGGAAACACCATATATTTT. The J gene is TRBJ1-3, the V gene TRBV7-3; D remains unclear. Germline CDR1 SGHTA, CDR2 FQGTGA. The germline V and J ends were trimmed by 8 bases and 0 bases, with 8 bases remaining between them. The CDR3 is 13 amino acids.

V and J are TRBV6-7 and TRBJ2-7; TRBD1 is a possible D gene (6 bases). TRBV6-7 is marked as an open reading frame, function uncertain. Trimming took off 6 bases at V and 3 bases at J, with 24 bases between the two ends. The CDR3 contains 17 residues. CDR3 DNA: TGTGCCAGCAGAGCACCGGGACAAATACATGCCGACTACGAGCAGTACTTC. Translating gives CASRAPGQIHADYEQYF.

The gene calls are TRBV4-1 and TRBJ2-3; 11 bases are a match to TRBD2. Germline values: CDR1 MGHRA, CDR2 YSYEKL. The CDR3 totals 18 residues. After removal of 2 bases from V and 3 bases from J, the junction contained 10 bases not matched to a gene. The CDR3 bases are TGCGCCAGCAGCCAAAGTAGCGGGGGGGCTCGGGGGACAGATACGCAGTATTTT. It specifies CASSQSSGGARGTDTQYF.

V usage is TRBV6-5 and J usage is TRBJ2-5; a weak D match, TRBD2 (6 bases). The CDR3 runs to 13 residues. From germline, CDR1 is MNHEY and CDR2 SVGAGI. The V and J ends lost 6 bases and 3 bases respectively, with 11 bases between them. The CDR3 nucleotides read TGTGCCAGCAGCAGACTAGTGGAAGAGACCCAGTACTTC. It translates to CASSRLVEETQYF.

This clonotype was detected only once. The chain carries TRBV29-1 and TRBJ1-1; D may be TRBD1 (5 bases). Looked up from germline, CDR1 is SQVTM and CDR2 is ANQGSEA. CDR3 size: 14 residues. Trimming took off 3 bases at V and 1 base at J, with 12 bases between the two ends. The CDR3 is CSVDYMGENTEAFF. Written as DNA, the CDR3 is TGCAGCGTTGATTACATGGGGGAGAACACTGAAGCTTTCTTT.

This clonotype has at least ten counts. The chain is built from TRBV6-2 or TRBV6-3 and TRBJ2-2; 12 bases match TRBD2. The V gene end was trimmed by 5 bases and the J gene end by 2 bases; junction bases not matched to a gene: 6. The CDR3 has 17 amino acids. In germline, CDR1 is MNHEY, CDR2 SVGEGT. CDR3 bases: TGTGCCAGCAGTCGCGGACTAGCGGGACCTAACACCGGGGAGCTGTTTTTT. It translates to CASSRGLAGPNTGELFF.

The gene calls are TRBV5-5 and TRBJ1-1, with 9 bases matching TRBD1. The junction had 3 bases not matched to a gene; V was cut back by 3 bases and J by 0 bases. This CDR3 comprises 15 residues. The germline CDR1 and CDR2 sequences are SGHKS and YYEKEE (reference sequence). CDR3 in DNA: TGTGCCAGCAGCTGGGGACAGGGATTGAACACTGAAGCTTTCTTT. Encoded protein: CASSWGQGLNTEAFF.

This clonotype has more than one count but fewer than ten. The chain couples TRBV7-9 to TRBJ1-2; possible D gene TRBD1, 5 bases. The length of the CDR3 is 20 residues. Deletions cut 1 base from V and 0 bases from J, with 24 bases between. Germline-derived CDR1 and CDR2 are SEHNR and FQNEAQ (reference sequence). This CDR3 reads CASSLGGLAGRPPPNYGYTF. CDR3 nucleotides: TGTGCCAGCAGCTTAGGGGGCCTCGCGGGCAGACCGCCGCCTAACTATGGCTACACCTTC.

This rearrangement joins TRBV19 to TRBJ1-5; no reliable D call. Trimming cost V 3 bases and J 0 bases, with 6 bases left between them. Germline V gene data show CDR1 as LNHDA and CDR2 as SQIVND (reference sequence). This CDR3 is built from 14 residues. CDR3: CASSIGDSNQPQHF. As DNA, the CDR3 is TGTGCCAGTAGTATTGGAGATAGCAATCAGCCCCAGCATTTT.

In this sample, this clonotype turned up once. This chain uses TRBV20-1 with TRBJ2-3; TRBD2 agrees at 9 bases. CDR1 DFQATT and CDR2 SNEGSKA come from the germline V gene (reference sequence). CDR3 size: 17 residues. Trimming removed 2 bases from V and 1 base from J; junction bases left unmatched: 10. The CDR3 sequence is CSARRSGSSLRTDTQYF. The CDR3 DNA reads TGCAGTGCTAGACGTAGCGGGAGTTCCCTCCGCACAGATACGCAGTATTTT.

This clonotype was detected only a few times. The V and J genes are TRBV6-5 and TRBJ2-5; TRBD2 aligns across 10 bases. The V segment lost 10 bases and the J segment 1 base; nucleotides outside the gene matches: 6. Germline V CDR1 and CDR2: MNHEY, SVGAGI. This CDR3 contains 14 residues. This CDR3 reads CATRTSGFQETQYF. The CDR3 DNA sequence: TGTGCCACCAGGACTAGCGGATTCCAAGAGACCCAGTACTTC.